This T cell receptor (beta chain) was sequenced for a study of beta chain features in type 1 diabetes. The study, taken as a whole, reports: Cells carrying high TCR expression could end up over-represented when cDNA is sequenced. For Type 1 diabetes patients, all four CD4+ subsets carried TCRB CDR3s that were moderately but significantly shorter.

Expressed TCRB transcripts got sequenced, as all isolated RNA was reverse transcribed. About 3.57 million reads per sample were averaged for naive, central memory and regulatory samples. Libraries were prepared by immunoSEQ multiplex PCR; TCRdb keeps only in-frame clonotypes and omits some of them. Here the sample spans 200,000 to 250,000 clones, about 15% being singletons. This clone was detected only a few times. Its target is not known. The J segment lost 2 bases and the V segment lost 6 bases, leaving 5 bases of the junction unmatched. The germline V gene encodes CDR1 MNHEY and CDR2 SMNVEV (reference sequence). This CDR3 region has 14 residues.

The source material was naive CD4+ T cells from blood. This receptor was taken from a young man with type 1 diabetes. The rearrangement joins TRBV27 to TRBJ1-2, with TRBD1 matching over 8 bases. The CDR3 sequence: CASSADRANYGYTF. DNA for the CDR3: TGTGCCAGCAGCGCGGACAGGGCGAACTATGGCTACACCTTC.